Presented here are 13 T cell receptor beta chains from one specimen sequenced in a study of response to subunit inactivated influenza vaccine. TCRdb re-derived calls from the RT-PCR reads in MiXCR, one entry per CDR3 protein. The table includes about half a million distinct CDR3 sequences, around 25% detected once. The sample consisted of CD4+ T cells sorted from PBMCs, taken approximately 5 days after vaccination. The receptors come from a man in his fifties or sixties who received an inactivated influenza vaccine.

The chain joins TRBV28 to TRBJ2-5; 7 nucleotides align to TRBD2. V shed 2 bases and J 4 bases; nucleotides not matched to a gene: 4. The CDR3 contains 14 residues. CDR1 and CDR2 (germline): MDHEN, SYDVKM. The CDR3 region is CASSLVGGTETQYF. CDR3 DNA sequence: TGTGCCAGCAGTTTAGTCGGGGGGACAGAGACCCAGTACTTC. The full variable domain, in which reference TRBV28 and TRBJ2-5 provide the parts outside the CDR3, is DVKVTQSSRYLVKRTGEKVFLECVQDMDHENMFWYRQDPGLGLRLIYFSYDVKMKEKGDIPEGYSVSREKKERFSLILESASTNQTSMYLCASSLVGGTETQYFGPGTRLLVL.

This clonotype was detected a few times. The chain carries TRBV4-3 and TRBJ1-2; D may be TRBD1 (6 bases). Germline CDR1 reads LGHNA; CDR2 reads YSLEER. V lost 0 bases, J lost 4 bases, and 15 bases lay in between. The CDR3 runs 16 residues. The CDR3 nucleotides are TGCGCCAGCAGCCAAGATTCGAGGGGGGCAATCTATGGCTACACCTTC. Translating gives CASSQDSRGAIYGYTF.

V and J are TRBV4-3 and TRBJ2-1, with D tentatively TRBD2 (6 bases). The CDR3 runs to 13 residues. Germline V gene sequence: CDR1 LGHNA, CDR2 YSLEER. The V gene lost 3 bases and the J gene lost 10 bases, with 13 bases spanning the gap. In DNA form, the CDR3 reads TGCGCCAGCAGCCAGGTCCCTGGGGGGGAGCAGTTCTTC. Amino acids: CASSQVPGGEQFF.

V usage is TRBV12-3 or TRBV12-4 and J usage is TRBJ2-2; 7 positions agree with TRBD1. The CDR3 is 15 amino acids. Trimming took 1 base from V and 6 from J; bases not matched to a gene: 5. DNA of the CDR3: TGTGCCAGCAGTTTAGAAGGGGGCGCGTCCGGGGAGCTGTTTTTT. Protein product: CASSLEGGASGELFF.

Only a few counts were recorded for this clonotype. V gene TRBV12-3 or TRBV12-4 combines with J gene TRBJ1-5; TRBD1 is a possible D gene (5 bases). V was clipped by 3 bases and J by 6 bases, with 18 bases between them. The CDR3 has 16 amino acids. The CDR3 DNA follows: TGTGCCAGCAGTTTCGGAAGGGGAGGTCTCGGTCAGCCCCAGCATTTT. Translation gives CASSFGRGGLGQPQHF.

CDR3 in amino acids: CASSLDRGRPQHF. For the CDR3, the DNA is TGTGCCAGCAGCTTAGATCGAGGCCGGCCCCAGCATTTT. V gene TRBV11-2 combines with J gene TRBJ1-5; D unclear. CDR3 length: 13 amino acids. Germline CDR1 reads SGHAT; CDR2 reads FQNNGV. V was shortened by 0 bases and J by 9 bases, with 9 bases between the two germline ends.

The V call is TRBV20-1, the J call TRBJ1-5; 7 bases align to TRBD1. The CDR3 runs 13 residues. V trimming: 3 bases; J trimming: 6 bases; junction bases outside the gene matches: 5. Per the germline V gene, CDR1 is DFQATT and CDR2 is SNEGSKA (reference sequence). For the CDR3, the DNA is TGCAGTGCTAGTCGACAGGGCAGTCAGCCCCAGCATTTT. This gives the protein CSASRQGSQPQHF.

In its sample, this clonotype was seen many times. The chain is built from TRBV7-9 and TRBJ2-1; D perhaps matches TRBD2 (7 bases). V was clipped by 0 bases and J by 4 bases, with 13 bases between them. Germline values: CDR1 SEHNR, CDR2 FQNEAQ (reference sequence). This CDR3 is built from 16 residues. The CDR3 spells CASSLALGGPYNEQFF. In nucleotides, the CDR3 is TGTGCCAGCAGCTTAGCGCTCGGGGGGCCTTACAATGAGCAGTTCTTC.

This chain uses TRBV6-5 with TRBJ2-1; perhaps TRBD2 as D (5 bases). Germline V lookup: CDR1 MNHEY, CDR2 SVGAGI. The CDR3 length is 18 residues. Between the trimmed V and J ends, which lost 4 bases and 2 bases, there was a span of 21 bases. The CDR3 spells CASSSLVREGSPYNEQFF. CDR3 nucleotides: TGTGCCAGCAGTTCCCTAGTAAGAGAGGGTAGCCCCTACAATGAGCAGTTCTTC.

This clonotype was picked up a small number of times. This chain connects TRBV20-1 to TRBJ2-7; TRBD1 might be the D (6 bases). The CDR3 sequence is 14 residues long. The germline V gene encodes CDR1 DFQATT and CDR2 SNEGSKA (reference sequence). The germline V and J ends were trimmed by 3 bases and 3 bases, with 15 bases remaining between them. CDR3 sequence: CSAREFGRGYEQYF. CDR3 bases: TGCAGTGCTAGGGAATTCGGCAGGGGCTACGAGCAGTACTTC.

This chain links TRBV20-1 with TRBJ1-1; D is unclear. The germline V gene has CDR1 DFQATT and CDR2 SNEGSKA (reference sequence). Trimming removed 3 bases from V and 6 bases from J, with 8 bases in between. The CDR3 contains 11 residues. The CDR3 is CSARIGAEAFF. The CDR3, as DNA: TGCAGTGCTAGGATTGGCGCTGAAGCTTTCTTT.

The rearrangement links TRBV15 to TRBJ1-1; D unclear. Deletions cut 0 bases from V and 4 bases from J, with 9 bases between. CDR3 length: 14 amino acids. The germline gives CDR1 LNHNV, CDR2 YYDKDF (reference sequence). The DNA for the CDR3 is TGTGCCACCAGCAGAGATCCTGGGATCACTGAAGCTTTCTTT. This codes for CATSRDPGITEAFF.

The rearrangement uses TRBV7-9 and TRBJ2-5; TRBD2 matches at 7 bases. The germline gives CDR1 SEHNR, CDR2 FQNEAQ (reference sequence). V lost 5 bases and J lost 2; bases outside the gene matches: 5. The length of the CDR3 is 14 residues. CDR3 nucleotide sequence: TGTGCCAGCAGCCCACTCGGGAGGCAAGAGACCCAGTACTTC. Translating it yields CASSPLGRQETQYF.